Listed below are T cell receptor beta chains from one sample, sequenced in a study of monozygotic twins with cystic fibrosis. Here immunoSEQ multiplex PCR was the method, and the copy in TCRdb shows in-frame clones only, minus some. The data contain under 20,000 clones, 95% to 98% of them singletons. Sequences were obtained from blood. The source is a woman aged 30 to 39 with cystic fibrosis. CDR3s include the opening cysteine and the closing phenylalanine or tryptophan. Fields, in order: J gene, V gene, clone size, D gene, CDR3 DNA, CDR3 protein. The D gene is left open where the match is weak. Only some rows state a clone size, as once, few, many or a class for expanded clones.

>TRBJ2-7|TRBV4-3|-|-
TGCGCCAGCAGCCATCGGGGTCGAGGGGACTTC
CASSHRGRGDF
>TRBJ2-1|TRBV19|once|TRBD2
TGTGCCAGTAGGACTAGCGGGGGGTCCTACAATGAGCAGTTCTTC
CASRTSGGSYNEQFF
>TRBJ1-2|TRBV5-5|-|-
TGTGCCAGCAGCCTGTCCACGGTGGAGCGAACCTCCTACACCTTC
CASSLSTVERTSYTF
>TRBJ2-3|TRBV6-1|-|TRBD1
TGTGCCAGCAGGGAACGGGACAGGGCAAGGGCAGATACGCAGTATTTT
CASRERDRARADTQYF
>TRBJ2-1|TRBV9|-|TRBD2
TGTGCCAGCAGCGTGAGCGGGGGGACATACAATGAGCAGTTCTTC
CASSVSGGTYNEQFF
>TRBJ1-2|TRBV4-1|-|-
TGCGCCAGCAGCCAAGAAGGGACGGTCGGCGGCTACACCTTC
CASSQEGTVGGYTF
>TRBJ2-7|TRBV5-6|-|TRBD2
TGTGCCAGCAGCTTGGGGGGACTAGCAGGGGAGCAGTACTTC
CASSLGGLAGEQYF
>TRBJ1-1|TRBV29-1|-|TRBD1
TGCAGCGTTGGCCAGGGGGGAACTGAAGCTTTCTTT
CSVGQGGTEAFF
>TRBJ1-1|TRBV5-5|-|-
TGTGCCAGCAGCTTTTTTTTCGGGGGTGAAGCTTTCTTT
CASSFFFGGEAFF
>TRBJ2-7|TRBV30|-|TRBD1
TGTGCCTCCGACAGGGCGGATTACGAGCAGTACTTC
CASDRADYEQYF
>TRBJ2-7|TRBV30|few|-
TGTGCCTGGAGCGTGACGCCGGGACACTACGAGCAGTACTTC
CAWSVTPGHYEQYF
>TRBJ1-2|TRBV4-3|-|TRBD1
TGCGCCAGCAGCCGGACAGGGGTGGGAGGCTACACCTTC
CASSRTGVGGYTF
>TRBJ2-1|TRBV7-9|-|-
TGTGCCAGCAGCGCTAGCTCCTACAATGAGCAGTTCTTC
CASSASSYNEQFF
>TRBJ2-7|TRBV5-6|-|TRBD2
TGTGCCAGCAGCTTGGTGGGACTAGTATCCGAGCAGTACTTC
CASSLVGLVSEQYF
>TRBJ1-2|TRBV19|-|-
TGTGCCAGTATGGAGGGCTCAGTCTATGGCTACACCTTC
CASMEGSVYGYTF
>TRBJ1-5|TRBV4-2|-|-
TGTGCCAGCAGCCTGATAGGGGACAATCAGCCCCAGCATTTT
CASSLIGDNQPQHF
>TRBJ2-3|TRBV6-4|-|TRBD2
TGTGCCAGCAGCGTGCTAGCGGGGGGGACAGATACGCAGTATTTT
CASSVLAGGTDTQYF
>TRBJ2-3|TRBV13|-|-
TGTGCCAGCAGCTTAAGGGTTCGGGGCACAGATACGCAGTATTTT
CASSLRVRGTDTQYF
>TRBJ1-1|TRBV4-3|-|-
TGCGCCAGCAGCCAAGATCCGTCGACCCAGCGGGGCACTGAAGCTTTCTTT
CASSQDPSTQRGTEAFF
>TRBJ2-3|TRBV5-6|-|-
TGTGCCAGCAGCTTGGCCACTAGAGGCCCCACAGATACGCAGTATTTT
CASSLATRGPTDTQYF
>TRBJ2-7|TRBV2|-|-
TGTGCCAGCAGTGAGAGCTCCCTCTCCTACGAGCAGTACTTC
CASSESSLSYEQYF
>TRBJ1-2|TRBV6-5|-|-
TGTGCCAGCAGTTACTCGACGAGGGGTGGGGGCTACACCTTC
CASSYSTRGGGYTF
>TRBJ1-1|TRBV19|-|-
TGTGCCAGTAGTTTCGGGGAAATGAACACTGAAGCTTTCTTT
CASSFGEMNTEAFF
>TRBJ1-1|TRBV11-1|-|TRBD1
TGTGCCAGCAGCCTCAACAGGGGCGAAACTGAAGCTTTCTTT
CASSLNRGETEAFF
>TRBJ2-1|TRBV5-6|-|-
TGTGCCAGCAGCCCTGGACCGAGCTCCTACAATGAGCAGTTCTTC
CASSPGPSSYNEQFF
>TRBJ2-7|TRBV7-9|once|-
TGTGCCAGCAGCGCTTGGGTTGCAGGGAATCTCGACGAGCAGTACTTC
CASSAWVAGNLDEQYF
>TRBJ2-7|TRBV19|-|-
TGTGCCAGTAGTATAGTGTTTGACAGCTCCTACGAGCAGTACTTC
CASSIVFDSSYEQYF
>TRBJ2-3|TRBV7-6|-|-
TGTGCCAGCAGCCTAGGGCCCCTTGACACAGATACGCAGTATTTT
CASSLGPLDTDTQYF
>TRBJ2-5|TRBV5-8|-|-
TGTGCCAGCAGCTTGGGACAGGAAGGAAGAGGGGAGACCCAGTACTTC
CASSLGQEGRGETQYF
>TRBJ1-2|TRBV6-1|-|TRBD1
TGTGCCAGCAGGAACGGGACAGCTACCTTCTATGGCTACACCTTC
CASRNGTATFYGYTF
>TRBJ1-6|TRBV18|-|TRBD1
TGTGCCAGCTCACCACTAATAGGGGGCCATGATTCACCCCTCCACTTT
CASSPLIGGHDSPLHF
>TRBJ2-7|TRBV11-2|-|-
TGTGCCAGCAGCCCCGCAAACCAGCCATTGTACGAGCAGTACTTC
CASSPANQPLYEQYF
>TRBJ1-2|TRBV6-6|-|-
TGTGCCAGCAGTTACCCGGACGGGGAAGAACCCTATGGCTACACCTTC
CASSYPDGEEPYGYTF
>TRBJ1-2|TRBV7-9|once|TRBD1
TGTGCCAGCAGCCCCCCGCAGGGGGCCTACTATGGCTACACCTTC
CASSPPQGAYYGYTF
>TRBJ2-7|TRBV18|-|-
TGTGCCAGCTCTCCCGAAAGGTATCGACAGGCCTACGAGCAGTACTTC
CASSPERYRQAYEQYF
>TRBJ1-2|TRBV4-2|-|-
TGTGCCAGCAGCCCAGTAGGCCACAGGCAGAACTATGGCTACACCTTC
CASSPVGHRQNYGYTF
>TRBJ2-3|TRBV9|once|TRBD1
TGTGCCAGCAGCGTTGAGACTGGACAGGGGGGGTTGACAGATACGCAGTATTTT
CASSVETGQGGLTDTQYF
>TRBJ2-3|TRBV7-9|-|-
TGTGCCAGCAGCTTAGACACAGATACGCAGTATTTT
CASSLDTDTQYF
>TRBJ2-5|TRBV7-2|-|-
TGTGCCAGCAGCTTTTTAGGGGCGAGCGGCCAAGAGACCCAGTACTTC
CASSFLGASGQETQYF
>TRBJ2-7|TRBV4-3|-|TRBD2
TGCGCCAGCAGCCAAGACGGGCCCGGGACTAGCTACGAGCAGTACTTC
CASSQDGPGTSYEQYF
>TRBJ2-1|TRBV7-9|-|-
TGTGCCAGCAGCTTTGAACACAATGAGCAGTTCTTC
CASSFEHNEQFF
>TRBJ2-1|TRBV10-1|once|-
TGCGCCAGCAGTGACCAATATTCTCGGGATGAGCAGTTCTTC
CASSDQYSRDEQFF
>TRBJ1-6|TRBV9|-|-
TGTGCCAGCAGCACTTCCCGAGGGGGGACAACAGGTTCACCCCTCCACTTT
CASSTSRGGTTGSPLHF
>TRBJ1-1|TRBV6-5|-|-
TGTGCCAGCAGTTACAGGGGAAACACTGAAGCTTTCTTT
CASSYRGNTEAFF
>TRBJ1-4|TRBV5-1|-|-
TGCGCCAGCAGCCTGAGGGCGGCGGCCGAACTGTTTTTT
CASSLRAAAELFF